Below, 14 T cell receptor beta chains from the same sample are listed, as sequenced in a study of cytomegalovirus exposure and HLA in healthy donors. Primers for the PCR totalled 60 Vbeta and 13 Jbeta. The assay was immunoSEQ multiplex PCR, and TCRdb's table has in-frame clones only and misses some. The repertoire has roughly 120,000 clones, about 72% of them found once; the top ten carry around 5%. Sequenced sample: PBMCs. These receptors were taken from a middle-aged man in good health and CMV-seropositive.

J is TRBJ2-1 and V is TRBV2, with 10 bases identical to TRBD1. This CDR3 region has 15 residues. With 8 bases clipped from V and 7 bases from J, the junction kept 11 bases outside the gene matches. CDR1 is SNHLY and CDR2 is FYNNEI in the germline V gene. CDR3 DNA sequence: TGTGCCAGCTCGGCCTCGGGACAGGGGATAAATGAGCAGTTCTTC. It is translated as CASSASGQGINEQFF.

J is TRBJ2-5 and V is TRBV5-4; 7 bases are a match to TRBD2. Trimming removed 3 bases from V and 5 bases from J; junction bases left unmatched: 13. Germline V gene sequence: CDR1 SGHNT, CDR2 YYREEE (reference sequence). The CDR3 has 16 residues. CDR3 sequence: CASSSGGRGVRETQYF. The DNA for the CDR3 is TGTGCCAGCAGCTCGGGGGGTCGGGGGGTCCGGGAGACCCAGTACTTC.

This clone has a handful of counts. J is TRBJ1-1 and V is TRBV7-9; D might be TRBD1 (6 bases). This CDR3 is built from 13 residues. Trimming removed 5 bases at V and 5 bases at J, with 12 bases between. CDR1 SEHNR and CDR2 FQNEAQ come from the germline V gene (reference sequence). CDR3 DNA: TGTGCCAGCAGCCTAACGCAGGGGACTGAAGCTTTCTTT. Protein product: CASSLTQGTEAFF.

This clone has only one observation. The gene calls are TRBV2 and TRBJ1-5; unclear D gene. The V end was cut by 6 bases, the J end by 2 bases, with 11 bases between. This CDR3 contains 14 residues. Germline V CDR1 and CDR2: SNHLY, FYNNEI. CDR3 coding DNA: TGTGCCAGCAGCTCGAGGAACGGCAATCAGCCCCAGCATTTT. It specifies CASSSRNGNQPQHF.

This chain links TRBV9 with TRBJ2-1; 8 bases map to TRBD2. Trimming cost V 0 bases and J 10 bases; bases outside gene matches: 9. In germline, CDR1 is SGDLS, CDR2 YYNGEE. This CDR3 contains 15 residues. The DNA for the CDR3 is TGTGCCAGCAGCGTAGGCGACGGGGGGGCAGGGGAGCAGTTCTTC. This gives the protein CASSVGDGGAGEQFF.

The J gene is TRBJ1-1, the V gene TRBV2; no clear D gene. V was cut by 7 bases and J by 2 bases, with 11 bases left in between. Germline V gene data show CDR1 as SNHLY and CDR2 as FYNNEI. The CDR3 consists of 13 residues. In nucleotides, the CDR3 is TGTGCCAGCACATACTCACCAAACACTGAAGCTTTCTTT. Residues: CASTYSPNTEAFF.

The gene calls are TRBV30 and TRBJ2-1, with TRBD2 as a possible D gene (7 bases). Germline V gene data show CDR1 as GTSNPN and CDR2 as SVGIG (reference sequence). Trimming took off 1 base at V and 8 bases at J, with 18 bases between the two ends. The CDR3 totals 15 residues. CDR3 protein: CAWSGGRGGYYEQFF. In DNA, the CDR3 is TGTGCCTGGAGTGGGGGTAGGGGGGGGTACTATGAGCAGTTCTTC.

The CDR3 sequence: CASSLGHLSYEQYF. The CDR3 DNA sequence: TGCGCCAGCAGCTTGGGGCACCTCTCCTACGAGCAGTACTTC. The chain carries TRBV5-1 and TRBJ2-7; D gene ambiguous. The CDR3 covers 14 residues. The V end lost 0 bases, the J end lost 0 bases, and 7 bases lay between the germline ends. In germline, CDR1 is SGHRS, CDR2 YFSETQ.

The CDR3 loop reads CASSPSGGGNTGELFF. The CDR3 DNA reads TGTGCCAGCAGCCCCAGCGGGGGGGGTAACACCGGGGAGCTGTTTTTT. The chain employs TRBV7-9 and TRBJ2-2; 10 bases are a match to TRBD2. The CDR3 consists of 16 residues. After removal of 5 bases from V and 2 bases from J, the junction contained 5 bases not matched to a gene. CDR1 SEHNR and CDR2 FQNEAQ come from the germline V gene (reference sequence).

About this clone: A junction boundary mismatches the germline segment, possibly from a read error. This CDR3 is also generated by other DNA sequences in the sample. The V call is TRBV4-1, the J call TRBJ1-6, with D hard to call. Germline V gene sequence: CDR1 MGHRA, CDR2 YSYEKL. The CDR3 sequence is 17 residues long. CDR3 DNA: TGCGCCAGCAGCCAACCGGTGGCAGGCTCGTATAATTCCCCCCTCCACTTT. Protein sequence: CASSQPVAGSYNSPLHF.

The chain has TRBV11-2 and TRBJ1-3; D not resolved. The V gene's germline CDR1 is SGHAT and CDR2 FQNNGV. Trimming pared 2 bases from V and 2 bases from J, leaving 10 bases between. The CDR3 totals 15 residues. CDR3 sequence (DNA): TGTGCCAGCAGCTTAACAGAATCCCCTGGAAACACCATATATTTT. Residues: CASSLTESPGNTIYF.

The CDR3 sequence: CASSLPGMELFF. The CDR3 DNA sequence: TGTGCCAGCAGTTTACCGGGTATGGAACTGTTTTTT. V and J are TRBV28 and TRBJ1-4; D remains unclear. The CDR3 has 12 residues. V was cut by 2 bases and J by 12 bases, with 10 bases left in between. The germline V gene encodes CDR1 MDHEN and CDR2 SYDVKM.

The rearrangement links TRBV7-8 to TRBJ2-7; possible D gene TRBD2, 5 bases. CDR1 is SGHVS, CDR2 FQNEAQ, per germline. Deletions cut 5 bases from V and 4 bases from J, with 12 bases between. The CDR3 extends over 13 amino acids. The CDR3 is CASSPPPGYEQYF. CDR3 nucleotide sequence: TGTGCCAGCAGCCCACCCCCGGGGTACGAGCAGTACTTC.

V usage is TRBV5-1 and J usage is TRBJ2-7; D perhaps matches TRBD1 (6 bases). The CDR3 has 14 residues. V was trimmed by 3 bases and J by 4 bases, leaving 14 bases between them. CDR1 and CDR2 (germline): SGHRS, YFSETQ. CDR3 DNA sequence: TGCGCCAGCAGCTCCGGGACGGGACAATACGAGCAGTACTTC. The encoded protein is CASSSGTGQYEQYF.